Below, 6 T cell receptor beta chains from the same sample are listed, as sequenced in a study of T-cell memory formation after mild COVID-19. One entry per CDR3 protein, called by TCRdb with MiXCR from the 5' RACE reads. The sample carries some 150,000 distinct CDR3 sequences, under 30% recorded once. Sequencing was carried out using PBMCs or a T cell subset sorted from them (not recorded which). Receptor source: an adult woman who had mild COVID-19 (a few samples of this study predate the infection). Cell type and time point are not known.

This clonotype was seen only a few times. J is TRBJ2-1 and V is TRBV7-2, with a possible D match to TRBD2 (5 bases). Germline values: CDR1 SGHTA, CDR2 FQGNSA. The length of the CDR3 is 14 residues. V lost 2 bases and J lost 9, with 14 bases in between. CDR3 coding DNA: TGTGCCAGCAGCTTACTGGACTCCACTCGTGAGCAGTTCTTC. As protein: CASSLLDSTREQFF.

This clonotype was counted only a few times. This sequence joins TRBV6-1 and TRBJ1-5; D may be TRBD1 (5 bases). Germline CDR1 and CDR2: MNHNS and SASEGT. V was pared by 6 bases and J by 6 bases, with 12 bases between. This CDR3 spans 13 amino acids. The CDR3 spells CASSPDTAQPQHF. CDR3 in DNA: TGTGCCAGCAGCCCGGACACGGCTCAGCCCCAGCATTTT.

This clonotype was counted between two and nine times. The J gene is TRBJ2-4, the V gene TRBV6-2 or TRBV6-3; D may be TRBD2 (6 bases). V lost 2 bases, J lost 15 bases, and 17 bases lay in between. This CDR3 comprises 13 residues. Germline V gene data show CDR1 as MNHEY and CDR2 as SVGEGT. CDR3 nucleotides: TGTGCCAGCAGTTACGGGGAGGCAGATCGTCCGTACTTC. This codes for CASSYGEADRPYF.

This clonotype showed up just a few times. This rearrangement joins TRBV7-9 to TRBJ2-5, with TRBD2 matching over 9 bases. Germline CDR1 and CDR2: SEHNR and FQNEAQ (reference sequence). The length of the CDR3 is 14 residues. The V gene end was trimmed by 8 bases and the J gene end by 6 bases; junction bases not matched to a gene: 10. This CDR3 is CASAPLAGLKTQYF. CDR3 bases: TGTGCCAGCGCGCCTCTAGCGGGGTTAAAGACCCAGTACTTC.

This clonotype was found a few times. The rearrangement uses TRBV7-9 and TRBJ2-7; a possible D gene is TRBD1 (5 bases). The V gene lost 1 base and the J gene lost 4 bases, with 14 bases spanning the gap. The CDR3 sequence is 15 residues long. CDR1 and CDR2 from the germline V gene are SEHNR and FQNEAQ (reference sequence). DNA for the CDR3: TGTGCCAGCAGCTTAGTTCAGGGTGGGCGGTACGAGCAGTACTTC. Translating it yields CASSLVQGGRYEQYF.

This clonotype came up once. The CDR3 nucleotides read TGTGCCACCAGATACAATAAATCTTACCTCTCCTACAATGAGCAGTTCTTC. This encodes CATRYNKSYLSYNEQFF. This chain joins TRBV15 and TRBJ2-1; D is uncertain. The CDR3 has 17 residues. The germline V gene has CDR1 LNHNV and CDR2 YYDKDF (reference sequence). The V and J ends lost 6 bases and 0 bases respectively, with 18 bases between them. Using reference TRBV15 and TRBJ2-1 for the parts outside the CDR3, the full variable domain is DAMVIQNPRYQVTQFGKPVTLSCSQTLNHNVMYWYQQKSSQAPKLLFHYYDKDFNNEADTPDNFQSRRPNTSFCFLDIRSPGLGDTAMYLCATRYNKSYLSYNEQFFGPGTRLTVL.